This T cell receptor (beta chain) derives from a study of blood T cell repertoires in COVID-19. The germline gives CDR1 SGHVS, CDR2 FNYEAQ. The CDR3 contains 15 residues. With 2 bases removed from V and 4 bases from J, the gap between germline ends came to 15 bases. Per the authors' pipeline: Estimation of nucleated cell counts was performed using reference gene primer amplification. Some clones are missing from TCRdb's copy, which holds only in-frame ones; the method was immunoSEQ multiplex PCR. V and J calls and clone size follow that table, whereas D and trimming were derived from the DNA. The data show about 320,000 clones, about 85% seen once.

Sequenced: PBMCs or T cells enriched from blood (not recorded which). V usage is TRBV7-6 and J usage is TRBJ2-7; D is ambiguous. The source of this sequence is a woman aged 25 to 45 who had been exposed to COVID-19. The CDR3 sequence is CASSLFSTVLYEQYF. The DNA of the CDR3 is TGTGCCAGCAGCTTATTCAGTACCGTATTGTACGAGCAGTACTTC.